Following are 7 T cell receptor beta chains from one sample sequenced in a study of a mutant IDH1 vaccine in newly diagnosed glioma. The table came from immunoSEQ multiplex PCR; TCRdb's copy has only in-frame clones and leaves some out. The sample holds some 57,000 clones; under 90% are singletons and the top ten take 3.5% to 5%. The time point here: week 35, safety follow-up. Topical imiquimod accompanied each vaccine dose, which consisted of 300 ug of mutant IDH1 20-mer peptide. No antigen has been assigned to these receptors. Source: PBMCs, taken from a glioma patient whose treatment included an IDH1 peptide vaccine. These receptors were obtained from a woman aged 18-30 years with glioma.

The CDR3 DNA sequence: TGTGCCAGCAGTCCCTCCAGCAGGGGGCTGCAAGAGACCCAGTACTTC. It is translated as CASSPSSRGLQETQYF. The rearrangement uses TRBV9 and TRBJ2-5; 8 nucleotides match TRBD1. The CDR3 sequence is 16 residues long. Germline values: CDR1 SGDLS, CDR2 YYNGEE. The trim removed 5 bases at V and 2 bases at J, leaving 11 bases unmatched. Using reference TRBV9 and TRBJ2-5 for the parts outside the CDR3, the full variable domain is DSGVTQTPKHLITATGQRVTLRCSPRSGDLSVYWYQQSLDQGLQFLIQYYNGEERAKGNILERFSAQQFPDLHSELNLSSLELGDSALYFCASSPSSRGLQETQYFGPGTRLLVL.

The rearrangement uses TRBV2 and TRBJ2-7, with TRBD2 matching 10 bases. This CDR3 is built from 17 residues. Germline assignment: CDR1 SNHLY and CDR2 FYNNEI. With 0 bases clipped from V and 9 bases from J, the junction kept 14 bases outside the gene matches. The CDR3 is CASSEAASGGVGRGQYF. For the CDR3, the DNA is TGTGCCAGCAGTGAAGCAGCTAGCGGGGGCGTCGGTCGTGGGCAGTACTTC.

The chain has TRBV5-4 and TRBJ2-2; D gene uncertain. The CDR3 runs to 14 residues. With 0 bases removed from V and 6 bases from J, the gap between germline ends came to 9 bases. Germline V gene data show CDR1 as SGHNT and CDR2 as YYREEE (reference sequence). The CDR3 here is CASSLELMSGELFF. The CDR3 DNA sequence: TGTGCCAGCAGCTTGGAATTAATGTCCGGGGAGCTGTTTTTT.

CDR3 in DNA: TGTGCCAGCAGTTATAATCAGCCTGAAGCTTTCTTT. Protein product: CASSYNQPEAFF. The gene calls are TRBV6-6 and TRBJ1-1; D not resolved. Germline V gives CDR1 MNHNY, CDR2 SVGAGI (reference sequence). The ends were cut back, 3 bases at V and 6 bases at J, with 8 bases in the middle. This CDR3 spans 12 amino acids.

The chain carries TRBV2 and TRBJ2-5; 7 bases agree with TRBD1. CDR1 is SNHLY and CDR2 is FYNNEI in the germline V gene. V was clipped by 6 bases and J by 4 bases; unmatched bases: 8. The CDR3 spans 14 residues. This chain's CDR3 is CASRPTGKGETQYF. As DNA, the CDR3 is TGTGCCAGCAGACCGACAGGGAAGGGAGAGACCCAGTACTTC.

V gene TRBV5-1 combines with J gene TRBJ1-1, with D hard to call. CDR3 size: 13 residues. The germline V and J ends were trimmed by 4 bases and 1 base, with 8 bases remaining between them. Germline CDR1 reads SGHRS; CDR2 reads YFSETQ. The CDR3 region has the DNA TGCGCCAGCAGCCTAACAAGGAACACTGAAGCTTTCTTT. Encoded protein: CASSLTRNTEAFF.

This clone occurred once. This chain uses TRBV6-1 with TRBJ1-4; TRBD1 is a possible D gene (5 bases). Trimming stripped 6 bases from V and 1 base from J, with 9 bases between. Germline assignment: CDR1 MNHNS and CDR2 SASEGT. The CDR3 runs to 14 residues. CDR3 loop: CASSLDRTNEKLFF. The CDR3 region has the DNA TGTGCCAGCAGCCTCGACAGAACTAATGAAAAACTGTTTTTT.